Presented here are 18 T cell receptor beta chains from one specimen sequenced in a study of blood T cell repertoires in COVID-19. Sequencing used immunoSEQ multiplex PCR; TCRdb keeps in-frame clones, though not all of them. The sample has 250,000 to 300,000 clones, around 87% seen once. The sample consisted of peripheral blood. These receptors were collected from an older woman with COVID-19, enrolled during active disease.

V gene TRBV19 combines with J gene TRBJ2-1, with 7 bases identical to TRBD2. Germline CDR1 LNHDA, CDR2 SQIVND (reference sequence). The V segment lost 3 bases and the J segment 10 bases; nucleotides outside the gene matches: 12. The CDR3 contains 15 residues. CDR3 DNA: TGTGCCAGTAGTATGGGGGTAGCGGGTAGGACCGAGCAGTTCTTC. Its translation is CASSMGVAGRTEQFF. The whole variable domain, remainder taken from reference TRBV19 and TRBJ2-1, is DGGITQSPKYLFRKEGQNVTLSCEQNLNHDAMYWYRQDPGQGLRLIYYSQIVNDFQKGDIAEGYSVSREKKESFPLTVTSAQKNPTAFYLCASSMGVAGRTEQFFGPGTRLTVL.

This clone turned up a few times. The chain combines TRBV20-1 with TRBJ1-6; the match to TRBD1 covers 7 bases. Germline V CDR1 and CDR2: DFQATT, SNEGSKA (reference sequence). The CDR3 length is 10 residues. J lost 15 bases, V lost 7 bases, and 6 bases had no gene match. Here the CDR3 DNA reads TGCAGTGGTTATGACAGGGTCCTCCACTTT. Protein: CSGYDRVLHF.

The J gene is TRBJ1-2, the V gene TRBV5-5; a weak D match, TRBD1 (6 bases). CDR1 and CDR2 (germline): SGHKS, YYEKEE (reference sequence). The CDR3 sequence is 15 residues long. Trimming took 1 base from V and 4 from J, leaving 14 bases between them. In nucleotides, the CDR3 is TGTGCCAGCAGCTTGTCTCCGGACAGAGTCTATGGCTACACCTTC. This codes for CASSLSPDRVYGYTF.

The chain is built from TRBV6-5 and TRBJ1-2, with 7 nucleotides matching TRBD1. Germline-derived CDR1 and CDR2 are MNHEY and SVGAGI. This CDR3 contains 15 residues. With V trimmed by 0 bases and J by 2 bases, 3 bases remained unmatched. This chain's CDR3 is CASSYSRGANYGYTF. The CDR3 bases are TGTGCCAGCAGTTACTCCAGGGGGGCAAACTATGGCTACACCTTC.

This clone was observed a handful of times. The chain links TRBV5-4 to TRBJ1-2; possible D gene TRBD1, 6 bases. The CDR3 spans 16 residues. Trimming stripped 0 bases from V and 4 bases from J, with 16 bases between. CDR1 is SGHNT and CDR2 is YYREEE in the germline V gene (reference sequence). For the CDR3, the DNA is TGTGCCAGCAGCTTGGCCGGGGGGGCACGGATCTATGGCTACACCTTC. Translation gives CASSLAGGARIYGYTF.

The chain is built from TRBV7-2 and TRBJ2-7; D gene ambiguous. V gave up 0 bases and J gave up 2 bases, with 8 bases separating them. CDR1 and CDR2 from the germline V gene are SGHTA and FQGNSA. This CDR3 is built from 14 residues. The CDR3 nucleotides read TGTGCCAGCAGCTTAGCGTTTGGGCCCTACGAGCAGTACTTC. This gives the protein CASSLAFGPYEQYF.

This clone was picked up one time. This chain uses TRBV3-1 (or the pseudogene TRBV3-2) with TRBJ1-1; no reliable D call. With 2 bases removed from V and 0 bases from J, the gap between germline ends came to 10 bases. The germline CDR1 and CDR2 sequences are LGHDT and YNNKEL (reference sequence). The CDR3 runs to 15 residues. The CDR3 region is CASSQSGLMNTEAFF. The CDR3 DNA sequence: TGTGCCAGCAGCCAAAGCGGACTGATGAACACTGAAGCTTTCTTT.

The chain uses TRBV12-3 or TRBV12-4 and TRBJ1-2; D gene uncertain. V gave up 1 base and J gave up 2 bases, with 5 bases separating them. The CDR3 sequence is 13 residues long. CDR3 nucleotides: TGTGCCAGCAGTTTAGGAGGGAACTATGGCTACACCTTC. It encodes CASSLGGNYGYTF.

This clone was seen a few times. V usage is TRBV30 and J usage is TRBJ2-7; D possibly corresponds to TRBD2 (5 bases). Germline V lookup: CDR1 GTSNPN, CDR2 SVGIG (reference sequence). V was shortened by 1 base and J by 1 base, with 20 bases between the two germline ends. This CDR3 contains 17 residues. CDR3 loop: CAWSEIGLLGNSYEQYF. The CDR3 coding sequence is TGTGCCTGGAGTGAGATCGGACTTCTTGGTAATTCCTACGAGCAGTACTTC.

The chain carries TRBV11-2 and TRBJ1-2; D gene ambiguous. The CDR3 contains 13 residues. CDR1 SGHAT and CDR2 FQNNGV come from the germline V gene. V shed 5 bases and J shed 3 bases, with 10 bases lying between them. This CDR3 is CASSIPGYYGYTF. The CDR3 nucleotides read TGTGCCAGCAGCATCCCGGGGTACTATGGCTACACCTTC. The variable domain in full, with the rest retrieved from reference TRBV11-2 and TRBJ1-2, is EAGVAQSPRYKIIEKRQSVAFWCNPISGHATLYWYQQILGQGPKLLIQFQNNGVVDDSQLPKDRFSAERLKGVDSTLKIQPAKLEDSAVYLCASSIPGYYGYTFGSGTRLTVV.

V and J are TRBV24-1 and TRBJ2-1, with 8 nucleotides matching TRBD2. V gave up 6 bases and J gave up 4 bases; unmatched junction bases: 1. Germline-derived CDR1 and CDR2 are KGHDR and SFDVKD. There are 13 residues in the CDR3. The CDR3 protein is CATSSGSYNEQFF. CDR3 nucleotides: TGTGCCACCAGTAGCGGGAGTTACAATGAGCAGTTCTTC.

Turning to this clone: Additional DNA sequences in this sample encode the identical CDR3. The genes are TRBV6-5 and TRBJ1-1, with D perhaps TRBD1 (5 bases). V was cut by 8 bases and J by 2 bases, with 9 bases left in between. Germline V gene lookup returns CDR1 MNHEY and CDR2 SVGAGI. CDR3 length: 12 amino acids. CDR3 DNA: TGTGCCAGCGGAAGGGGAAACACTGAAGCTTTCTTT. As protein: CASGRGNTEAFF.

Regarding this clone: Other nucleotide sequences in the sample specify the same CDR3. The chain carries TRBV7-6 and TRBJ1-1, with 8 positions matching TRBD1. The CDR3 is made up of 14 amino acids. CDR1 SGHVS and CDR2 FNYEAQ come from the germline V gene. The trim removed 3 bases at V and 2 bases at J, leaving 2 bases unmatched. This chain's CDR3 is CASSLGQVNTEAFF. The CDR3 DNA sequence: TGTGCCAGCAGCTTGGGACAGGTTAACACTGAAGCTTTCTTT.

This clone showed up just once. The chain links TRBV7-9 to TRBJ2-3, with 7 positions matching TRBD2. CDR3 length: 20 amino acids. The V segment lost 5 bases and the J segment 0 bases; nucleotides outside the gene matches: 20. Germline V lookup: CDR1 SEHNR, CDR2 FQNEAQ (reference sequence). This chain's CDR3 is CASSKLTPRASGTSTDTQYF. The CDR3 nucleotides read TGTGCCAGCAGCAAACTTACCCCTCGGGCTAGCGGTACTAGCACAGATACGCAGTATTTT. The full variable domain, with the rest looked up from reference TRBV7-9 and TRBJ2-3, is DTGVSQNPRHKITKRGQNVTFRCDPISEHNRLYWYRQTLGQGPEFLTYFQNEAQLEKSRLLSDRFSAERPKGSFSTLEIQRTEQGDSAMYLCASSKLTPRASGTSTDTQYFGPGTRLTVL.

This clone appeared a single time. The gene calls are TRBV28 and TRBJ2-6, with D unresolved. The CDR3 totals 16 residues. Germline V gives CDR1 MDHEN, CDR2 SYDVKM. The V gene lost 3 bases and the J gene lost 4 bases, with 13 bases spanning the gap. CDR3 in amino acids: CASSFTEFGGANVLTF. In nucleotides, the CDR3 is TGTGCCAGCAGTTTTACGGAGTTCGGGGGGGCCAACGTCCTGACTTTC.

The chain uses TRBV7-8 and TRBJ2-3; D might be TRBD1 (6 bases). Trimming shortened V by 5 bases and J by 4 bases, and 13 bases separated the two germline ends. The length of the CDR3 is 14 residues. Germline-derived CDR1 and CDR2 are SGHVS and FQNEAQ. The CDR3 is CASSAQGIADTQYF. CDR3 nucleotide sequence: TGTGCCAGCAGCGCCCAGGGGATCGCAGATACGCAGTATTTT.

The J gene is TRBJ1-4, the V gene TRBV28; the match to TRBD1 covers 9 bases. Germline V lookup: CDR1 MDHEN, CDR2 SYDVKM. The trim removed 6 bases at V and 7 bases at J, leaving 9 bases unmatched. The CDR3 totals 15 residues. In DNA, the CDR3 is TGTGCCAGCAGAGCACCGGGACAGGGTAGTGAAAAACTGTTTTTT. As protein: CASRAPGQGSEKLFF.

The chain recombines TRBV13 with TRBJ2-7, with a tentative D call TRBD2 (5 bases). This CDR3 is built from 14 residues. The germline V gene has CDR1 PRHDT and CDR2 FYEKMQ (reference sequence). V was pared by 7 bases and J by 3 bases, with 16 bases between. CDR3 region: CASTLNPGGYEQYF. The DNA for the CDR3 is TGTGCCAGCACCCTAAATCCCGGAGGCTACGAGCAGTACTTC.